The 18 T cell receptor beta chains below were found in one sample sequenced in a study of graft-versus-host responses after intestinal transplantation. Their antigens remain unidentified. The table came from immunoSEQ multiplex PCR; TCRdb's copy has only in-frame clones and leaves some out. The repertoire holds about 50,000 clones, around nine tenths seen once, with more than 2% in the top ten. The sequencing used unstimulated CD4+ T cells sorted from spleen or lymph node cells, collected before transplant. The source is a human donor who was the organ donor for an intestinal transplant.

The rearrangement links TRBV6-5 to TRBJ2-7; 10 nucleotides match TRBD2. V lost 7 bases, J lost 2 bases, and 8 bases stayed unmatched. Germline assignment: CDR1 MNHEY and CDR2 SVGAGI. The CDR3 is 15 amino acids. The CDR3 sequence is CASTDRSGGTYEQYF. In DNA form, the CDR3 reads TGTGCCAGCACCGACCGTAGCGGGGGGACCTACGAGCAGTACTTC.

This clone was counted once. The DNA of the CDR3 is TGTGCCAGTAGTATGAGGTTTCAAGAGACCCAGTACTTC. Encoded protein: CASSMRFQETQYF. The genes are TRBV19 and TRBJ2-5; D is unclear. This CDR3 is built from 13 residues. The V end lost 3 bases, the J end lost 2 bases, and 7 bases lay between the germline ends. From germline, CDR1 is LNHDA and CDR2 SQIVND (reference sequence).

J is TRBJ2-5 and V is TRBV30, with D perhaps matching TRBD1 or TRBD2 (6 bases each). V was cut by 1 base and J by 4 bases, with 7 bases left in between. CDR3 length: 12 amino acids. The germline gives CDR1 GTSNPN, CDR2 SVGIG (reference sequence). The DNA of the CDR3 is TGTGCCTGGAGTGGGGGGGCAGAGACCCAGTACTTC. This translates into CAWSGGAETQYF.

The chain couples TRBV29-1 to TRBJ2-3, with 7 bases aligning to TRBD1. There are 13 residues in the CDR3. Germline V gene sequence: CDR1 SQVTM, CDR2 ANQGSEA. The ends lost 7 bases at V and 5 bases at J; junction bases unmatched: 9. CDR3 bases: TGCAGCGCTGCTGGGACAGAAGGAGATACGCAGTATTTT. Encoded protein: CSAAGTEGDTQYF.

The CDR3 loop is CATSFGSGFYNEQFF. CDR3 nucleotide sequence: TGTGCCACCAGCTTCGGTAGCGGGTTTTACAATGAGCAGTTCTTC. This chain joins TRBV15 and TRBJ2-1; TRBD2 agrees at 7 bases. CDR1 and CDR2 from the germline V gene are LNHNV and YYDKDF (reference sequence). The length of the CDR3 is 15 residues. V shed 5 bases, J shed 4 bases, and the junction held 8 bases outside the gene matches.

V gene TRBV4-3 combines with J gene TRBJ2-1; D gene uncertain. From germline, CDR1 is LGHNA and CDR2 YSLEER. The V end lost 2 bases, the J end lost 9 bases, and 11 bases lay between the germline ends. The CDR3 covers 13 residues. The CDR3 region has the DNA TGCGCCAGCAGCCAAATTCGGGCCGTTGAGCAGTTCTTC. Translating it yields CASSQIRAVEQFF.

In its sample, this clone was seen a few times. The V gene is TRBV5-4, the J gene TRBJ2-1, with 12 bases matching TRBD2. The trim removed 4 bases at V and 8 bases at J, leaving 13 bases unmatched. The CDR3 extends over 17 amino acids. CDR1 and CDR2 (germline): SGHNT, YYREEE (reference sequence). CDR3 DNA: TGTGCCAGCAGCCCCCGGCGACTAGCGGGAGTGAACGATGAGCAGTTCTTC. It yields the protein CASSPRRLAGVNDEQFF.

As DNA, the CDR3 is TGTGCCAGCTCACCTTCACAGGGGGTCGGAGAAAAACTGTTTTTT. Translating gives CASSPSQGVGEKLFF. This chain joins TRBV18 and TRBJ1-4, with TRBD1 matching 8 bases. Looked up from germline, CDR1 is KGHSH and CDR2 is LQKENI. This CDR3 region has 15 residues. The V segment lost 3 bases and the J segment 8 bases; nucleotides outside the gene matches: 8. Using reference TRBV18 and TRBJ1-4 for the parts outside the CDR3, the full variable domain is NAGVMQNPRHLVRRRGQEARLRCSPMKGHSHVYWYRQLPEEGLKFMVYLQKENIIDESGMPKERFSAEFPKEGPSILRIQQVVRGDSAAYFCASSPSQGVGEKLFFGSGTQLSVL.

The V call is TRBV7-2, the J call TRBJ2-7, with 10 nucleotides matching TRBD2. CDR1 and CDR2 (germline): SGHTA, FQGNSA. The trim removed 5 bases at V and 6 bases at J, leaving 7 bases unmatched. The CDR3 consists of 14 residues. In nucleotides, the CDR3 is TGTGCCAGCAGCAACTCCCTAGCGGGAGCCGAGCAGTACTTC. Protein: CASSNSLAGAEQYF. Full variable domain (missing parts from reference TRBV7-2 and TRBJ2-7): GAGVSQSPSNKVTEKGKDVELRCDPISGHTALYWYRQSLGQGLEFLIYFQGNSAPDKSGLPSDRFSAERTGGSVSTLTIQRTQQEDSAVYLCASSNSLAGAEQYFGPGTRLTVT.

The chain is built from TRBV7-2 and TRBJ2-3; 9 bases are shared with TRBD2. The CDR3 consists of 15 residues. CDR1 is SGHTA and CDR2 is FQGNSA in the germline V gene. V was clipped by 1 base and J by 1 base; unmatched bases: 0. Here the CDR3 reads CASSLGLAGTDTQYF. The CDR3, as DNA: TGTGCCAGCAGCTTAGGACTAGCGGGCACAGATACGCAGTATTTT.

V is TRBV21-1 and J is TRBJ1-2. TRBV21-1 is deemed a pseudogene. The CDR3 runs 12 residues. The CDR3: CASSKANYGYTF. CDR3 nucleotide sequence: TGTGCCAGCAGCAAAGCTAACTATGGCTACACCTTC.

The chain couples TRBV11-3 to TRBJ2-7, with D possibly TRBD2 on 6 matching bases. V lost 1 base and J 2 bases, leaving 12 bases between the germline ends. The CDR3 has 15 residues. Germline CDR1 reads SGHNT; CDR2 reads YENEEA. The CDR3 sequence is CASSLARTGAYEQYF. DNA of the CDR3: TGTGCCAGCAGCTTAGCCAGGACGGGAGCCTACGAGCAGTACTTC.

CDR3 DNA: TGTGCCGGGGGACAGGGGAACACTGAAGCTTTCTTT. It is translated as CAGGQGNTEAFF. The rearrangement uses TRBV30 and TRBJ1-1; TRBD1 matches 9 bases. J lost 1 base, V lost 8 bases, and 2 bases had no gene match. The CDR3 spans 12 residues. Germline V lookup: CDR1 GTSNPN, CDR2 SVGIG (reference sequence).

This chain uses TRBV30 with TRBJ2-2; D remains unclear. The V end lost 0 bases, the J end lost 6 bases, and 5 bases lay between the germline ends. The CDR3 is made up of 12 amino acids. From germline, CDR1 is GTSNPN and CDR2 SVGIG (reference sequence). The CDR3 protein is CAWSVNPGELFF. The CDR3 coding sequence is TGTGCCTGGAGTGTAAACCCCGGGGAGCTGTTTTTT.

This clone was seen a single time. The CDR3 reads CASSPQGAAEAFF. For the CDR3, the DNA is TGTGCCAGCAGCCCACAGGGGGCTGCTGAAGCTTTCTTT. This sequence joins TRBV7-9 and TRBJ1-1; 9 bases agree with TRBD1. CDR1 and CDR2 from the germline V gene are SEHNR and FQNEAQ (reference sequence). The CDR3 length is 13 residues. V lost 5 bases and J lost 6; bases outside the gene matches: 4. The variable domain in full, with the rest retrieved from reference TRBV7-9 and TRBJ1-1, is DTGVSQNPRHKITKRGQNVTFRCDPISEHNRLYWYRQTLGQGPEFLTYFQNEAQLEKSRLLSDRFSAERPKGSFSTLEIQRTEQGDSAMYLCASSPQGAAEAFFGQGTRLTVV.

V and J are TRBV5-8 and TRBJ1-5, with D unclear. Trimming left V 4 bases short and J 13 bases short, with 24 bases between. The CDR3 loop spans 15 amino acids. The germline V gene has CDR1 SGHTS and CDR2 YDEGEE. CDR3 nucleotides: TGTGCCAGCAGCCCCAGGTTAGCAGGCAGATTGCCTCAGCATTTT. Translated: CASSPRLAGRLPQHF.

CDR3 bases: TGTGCCAGTAGTATAGCGACAGGAAAGAAGAGGAATGAGCAGTTCTTC. Encoded protein: CASSIATGKKRNEQFF. The rearrangement joins TRBV19 to TRBJ2-1; possible D gene TRBD1, 6 bases. Trimming stripped 1 base from V and 7 bases from J, with 17 bases between. The germline gives CDR1 LNHDA, CDR2 SQIVND (reference sequence). The CDR3 has 16 residues.

The chain is built from TRBV6-5 and TRBJ1-5; D not resolved. The CDR3 runs 11 residues. The V end was cut by 7 bases, the J end by 5 bases, with 6 bases between. Germline-derived CDR1 and CDR2 are MNHEY and SVGAGI. CDR3 residues: CASIPHQPQHF. CDR3 sequence (DNA): TGTGCCAGCATACCCCATCAGCCCCAGCATTTT.